The 15 T cell receptor beta chains reported below all come from one sample, sequenced in a study of cytomegalovirus exposure and HLA in healthy donors. The PCR employed 60 Vbeta primers together with 13 Jbeta primers. Sequencing was performed with immunoSEQ multiplex PCR; in TCRdb, only in-frame clones are kept and a portion is missing. The sample totals 130,000 or so clones. The material sequenced was PBMCs. The source of these receptors is a woman aged 18 to 35 in good health and CMV-seronegative.

J is TRBJ1-4 and V is TRBV7-9; 9 nucleotides line up with TRBD1. The CDR3 sequence is 14 residues long. Germline V gene sequence: CDR1 SEHNR, CDR2 FQNEAQ (reference sequence). The V segment lost 3 bases and the J segment 7 bases; nucleotides outside the gene matches: 3. The CDR3 region is CASSFGQGFEKLFF. The DNA of the CDR3 is TGTGCCAGCAGCTTTGGACAGGGGTTTGAAAAACTGTTTTTT. The whole variable domain, filled in from reference TRBV7-9 and TRBJ1-4, reads DTGVSQNPRHKITKRGQNVTFRCDPISEHNRLYWYRQTLGQGPEFLTYFQNEAQLEKSRLLSDRFSAERPKGSFSTLEIQRTEQGDSAMYLCASSFGQGFEKLFFGSGTQLSVL.

The chain employs TRBV4-1 and TRBJ2-3; a possible D gene is TRBD2 (5 bases). The germline gives CDR1 MGHRA, CDR2 YSYEKL. This CDR3 contains 17 residues. With 1 base removed from V and 4 bases from J, the gap between germline ends came to 18 bases. CDR3 nucleotide sequence: TGCGCCAGCAGCCAAGGGAGGATCGGAGGAAGCGCAGATACGCAGTATTTT. Protein: CASSQGRIGGSADTQYF.

The chain combines TRBV5-6 with TRBJ2-7; possibly TRBD2 for D (5 bases). V was cut by 3 bases and J by 2 bases, with 18 bases left in between. The CDR3 runs 16 residues. CDR1 is SGHDT and CDR2 is YYEEEE in the germline V gene. The CDR3 DNA follows: TGTGCCAGCAGCTACATAACGGGGTCCTTTACCTACGAGCAGTACTTC. Its protein is CASSYITGSFTYEQYF.

The J gene is TRBJ2-7, the V gene TRBV9, with 7 positions matching TRBD1. CDR1 is SGDLS, CDR2 YYNGEE, per germline. J was trimmed by 0 bases and V by 3 bases; bases with no gene match: 6. This CDR3 region has 15 residues. CDR3 in amino acids: CASSAGTANSYEQYF. The DNA for the CDR3 is TGTGCCAGCAGCGCAGGGACAGCCAACTCCTACGAGCAGTACTTC.

The chain is built from TRBV5-1 and TRBJ2-3; 8 nucleotides match TRBD2. This CDR3 spans 17 amino acids. J lost 1 base, V lost 4 bases, and 11 bases had no gene match. The germline CDR1 and CDR2 sequences are SGHRS and YFSETQ. DNA of the CDR3: TGCGCCAGCAGCACCGGAGATGGTAGCGGGGGCACAGATACGCAGTATTTT. This codes for CASSTGDGSGGTDTQYF.

This sequence joins TRBV30 and TRBJ2-3; TRBD2 matches at 8 bases. In germline, CDR1 is GTSNPN, CDR2 SVGIG (reference sequence). The CDR3 runs to 14 residues. Losses at the gene ends were 5 bases for V and 2 bases for J; bases not matched to a gene: 6. The chain's CDR3 is CAWRGSGNTDTQYF. The CDR3 coding sequence is TGTGCCTGGCGAGGTAGCGGGAACACAGATACGCAGTATTTT.

The chain links TRBV27 to TRBJ2-5; D may be TRBD1 (6 bases). The germline gives CDR1 MNHEY, CDR2 SMNVEV (reference sequence). Trimming left V 5 bases short and J 0 bases short, with 13 bases between. CDR3 length equals 15 residues. The CDR3 region has the DNA TGTGCCAGCAGTCCCACGGGACATCACCAAGAGACCCAGTACTTC. Protein product: CASSPTGHHQETQYF.

The chain couples TRBV5-1 to TRBJ2-1; 7 bases match TRBD2. CDR3 size: 18 residues. Trimming at V came to 0 bases and at J to 2 bases, leaving 11 bases not matched to a gene. Germline CDR1 reads SGHRS; CDR2 reads YFSETQ. CDR3 in DNA: TGCGCCAGCAGCTTGGCCAATCCCCAGCGGGAACCCTACAATGAGCAGTTCTTC. Protein: CASSLANPQREPYNEQFF.

The chain carries TRBV9 and TRBJ1-1; D perhaps matches TRBD1 (5 bases). V was trimmed by 1 base and J by 6 bases, leaving 16 bases between them. Germline V CDR1 and CDR2: SGDLS, YYNGEE. There are 15 residues in the CDR3. CDR3 nucleotide sequence: TGTGCCAGCAGCGTAAATCGGGAGGGGCGGTCTGAAGCTTTCTTT. Protein product: CASSVNREGRSEAFF.

V and J are TRBV28 and TRBJ2-3; weak D call: TRBD2 (6 bases). V was trimmed by 6 bases and J by 0 bases, leaving 22 bases between them. The CDR3 is 18 residues long. Per the germline V gene, CDR1 is MDHEN and CDR2 is SYDVKM. The CDR3 protein is CASSLSRGLGSSTDTQYF. DNA for the CDR3: TGTGCCAGCAGCCTAAGTAGAGGGCTCGGGAGTAGCACAGATACGCAGTATTTT. The whole variable domain, filled in from reference TRBV28 and TRBJ2-3, reads DVKVTQSSRYLVKRTGEKVFLECVQDMDHENMFWYRQDPGLGLRLIYFSYDVKMKEKGDIPEGYSVSREKKERFSLILESASTNQTSMYLCASSLSRGLGSSTDTQYFGPGTRLTVL.

This chain connects TRBV29-1 to TRBJ1-3; D gene unclear. The germline gives CDR1 SQVTM, CDR2 ANQGSEA. CDR3 length equals 14 residues. Trimming left V 4 bases short and J 0 bases short, with 10 bases between. The CDR3 sequence: CSVAPSGSGNTIYF. Written as DNA, the CDR3 is TGCAGCGTTGCTCCCTCGGGCTCTGGAAACACCATATATTTT. Together with reference TRBV29-1 and TRBJ1-3, the CDR3 gives the full variable domain: SAVISQKPSRDICQRGTSLTIQCQVDSQVTMMFWYRQQPGQSLTLIATANQGSEATYESGFVIDKFPISRPNLTFSTLTVSNMSPEDSSIYLCSVAPSGSGNTIYFGEGSWLTVV.

V usage is TRBV25-1 and J usage is TRBJ2-2; D remains unclear. V lost 3 bases and J lost 2, with 7 bases in between. From germline, CDR1 is MGHDK and CDR2 SYGVNS. The length of the CDR3 is 14 residues. The CDR3 bases are TGTGCCAGCAGTGATAGTTATAACACCGGGGAGCTGTTTTTT. Residues: CASSDSYNTGELFF. Full variable domain (outside the CDR3, taken from reference TRBV25-1 and TRBJ2-2): EADIYQTPRYLVIGTGKKITLECSQTMGHDKMYWYQQDPGMELHLIHYSYGVNSTEKGDLSSESTVSRIRTEHFPLTLESARPSHTSQYLCASSDSYNTGELFFGEGSRLTVL.

The chain carries TRBV28 and TRBJ2-2; 8 bases line up with TRBD1. The V gene's germline CDR1 is MDHEN and CDR2 SYDVKM. CDR3 length equals 15 residues. J gave up 4 bases and V 5 bases, and 6 bases lay outside the gene matches. The CDR3 sequence is CASSETGQVTGELFF. The DNA of the CDR3 is TGTGCCAGCAGTGAAACGGGACAGGTCACCGGGGAGCTGTTTTTT.

The rearrangement joins TRBV6-4 to TRBJ2-1; D is perhaps TRBD2 (6 bases). V lost 2 bases and J lost 4, with 18 bases in between. The CDR3 has 17 amino acids. Germline CDR1 MRHNA, CDR2 SNTAGT. The CDR3 loop reads CASSDPTRERLYNEQFF. The CDR3 coding sequence is TGTGCCAGCAGTGACCCCACCCGGGAGCGGCTTTACAATGAGCAGTTCTTC.

This sequence joins TRBV27 and TRBJ2-3; D may be TRBD1 (5 bases). Germline V gene data show CDR1 as MNHEY and CDR2 as SMNVEV (reference sequence). V shed 8 bases and J shed 5 bases, with 14 bases lying between them. The CDR3 runs 13 residues. This chain's CDR3 is CASGRQDIDTQYF. Here the CDR3 DNA reads TGTGCCAGCGGACGCCAGGACATAGATACGCAGTATTTT.